The present T cell receptor beta chain was sequenced within a study of response to subunit inactivated influenza vaccine. This clonotype was picked up many times. The antigen is unknown. The CDR3 sequence is 15 residues long. V gave up 5 bases and J gave up 5 bases; unmatched junction bases: 4. Each CDR3 protein gets one entry after TCRdb re-called the RT-PCR reads with MiXCR. The profile shows 750,000 to 850,000 distinct CDR3 sequences, around 18% of them singletons. Study conclusions and caveats: Every seasonal influenza vaccination brings in few new T cells, the authors suggested.

This sequence was found in a man aged 50 or older who received an inactivated influenza vaccine. The sequencing used PBMCs from blood, collected 4 to 6 days after vaccination. This sequence joins TRBV12-3 or TRBV12-4 and TRBJ2-5; 14 positions agree with TRBD2. CDR3 nucleotide sequence: TGTGCCAGCAGTGGGACTAGCGGGGGATTTGAGACCCAGTACTTC. This encodes CASSGTSGGFETQYF.